This TCR beta chain was profiled in a study of cytomegalovirus exposure and HLA in healthy donors. About the study: Later, an analysis reported that the 120 or so validation repertoires had used the same platform as the approximately 690 first-cohort repertoires.

TCRdb's table, derived via immunoSEQ multiplex PCR, lists solely in-frame clones and lacks some. The data show tens of thousands of clones, about 96% seen once. Points on this clone: As yet, its antigen is unknown.

The donors were in the roughly 130-subject validation cohort, distinct from the approximately 700-subject first cohort. Whole-study results and caveats: Many donors shared some public TCRs, even though most TCR sequences were rare. Overall, approximately 150 TCR beta chains were annotated as cytomegalovirus-associated.

Germline CDR1 is SGHVS and CDR2 is FQNEAQ. The V and J ends lost 0 bases and 8 bases respectively, with 13 bases between them. The CDR3 spans 14 residues. This chain connects TRBV7-8 to TRBJ1-2, with D perhaps matching TRBD1 (6 bases). The material sequenced was PBMCs. The receptor was isolated from a woman under 30 in good health and CMV-seronegative. The CDR3 here is CASSLAWGGLGYTF. CDR3 sequence (DNA): TGTGCCAGCAGCTTAGCCTGGGGGGGCCTGGGCTACACCTTC.